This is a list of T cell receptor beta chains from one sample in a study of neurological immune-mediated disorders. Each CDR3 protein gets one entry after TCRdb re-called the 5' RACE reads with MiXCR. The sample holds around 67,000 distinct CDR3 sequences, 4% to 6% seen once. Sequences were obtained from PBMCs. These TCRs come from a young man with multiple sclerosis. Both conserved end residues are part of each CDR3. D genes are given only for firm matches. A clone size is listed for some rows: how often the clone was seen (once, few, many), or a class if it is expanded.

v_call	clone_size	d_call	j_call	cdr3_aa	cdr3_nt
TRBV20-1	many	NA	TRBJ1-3	CSARGGNGNTIYF	TGCAGTGCTAGAGGGGGTAACGGAAACACCATATATTTT
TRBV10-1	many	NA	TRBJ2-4	CASRADRGRANIQYF	TGCGCCAGCAGGGCTGATCGGGGGCGGGCAAACATTCAGTACTTC
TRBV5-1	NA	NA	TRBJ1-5	CASSLGQEGNQPQHF	TGCGCCAGCAGCTTGGGACAGGAGGGGAATCAGCCCCAGCATTTT
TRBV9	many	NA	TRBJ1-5	CASSEAGGSNQPQNF	TGTGCCAGCAGCGAAGCCGGGGGGAGCAATCAGCCCCAGAATTTT
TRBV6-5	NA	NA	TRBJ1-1	CASSYSMSGGTEAFF	TGTGCCAGCAGTTACTCGATGAGCGGTGGCACTGAAGCTTTCTTT
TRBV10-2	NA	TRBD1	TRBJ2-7	CASSKGQGFYEQYF	TGCGCCAGCAGTAAGGGACAGGGGTTCTACGAGCAGTACTTC
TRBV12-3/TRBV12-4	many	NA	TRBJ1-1	CASLPGRGTEAFF	TGTGCCTCTCTCCCGGGGCGCGGCACTGAAGCTTTCTTT
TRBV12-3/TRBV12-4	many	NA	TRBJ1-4	CASSFGAGAEKLFF	TGTGCCAGCAGTTTCGGGGCAGGGGCAGAAAAACTGTTTTTT
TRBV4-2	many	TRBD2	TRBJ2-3	CASSQDLLAGGPPDTQYF	TGTGCCAGCAGCCAAGATCTGTTAGCGGGGGGGCCCCCAGATACGCAGTATTTT
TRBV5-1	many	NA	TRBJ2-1	CASSLLGPGSYNEQFF	TGCGCCAGCAGCTTACTGGGCCCGGGGTCCTACAATGAGCAGTTCTTC
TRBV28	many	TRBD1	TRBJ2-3	CASWSGTGGVDTQYF	TGTGCCAGCTGGAGCGGGACAGGGGGTGTCGATACGCAGTATTTT
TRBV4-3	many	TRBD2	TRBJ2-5	CASSQDLLAPQETQYF	TGCGCCAGCAGCCAAGACCTACTAGCGCCCCAAGAGACCCAGTACTTC
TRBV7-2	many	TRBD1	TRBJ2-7	CASSHGTGGLYEQYF	TGTGCCAGCAGCCACGGGACAGGGGGCTTGTACGAGCAGTACTTC
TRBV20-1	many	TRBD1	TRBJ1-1	CSARKGANTEAFF	TGCAGTGCTAGAAAGGGGGCAAACACTGAAGCTTTCTTT
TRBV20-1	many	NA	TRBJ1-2	CSGLMDGYGYTF	TGCAGCGGTCTCATGGATGGCTATGGCTACACCTTC
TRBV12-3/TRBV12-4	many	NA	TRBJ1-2	CASSLTAYYGYTF	TGTGCCAGCAGCCTGACAGCGTATTATGGCTACACCTTC
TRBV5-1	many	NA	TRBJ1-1	CASSFFDWNTEAFF	TGCGCCAGCAGCTTTTTCGATTGGAACACTGAAGCTTTCTTT
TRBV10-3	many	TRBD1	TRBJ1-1	CAISGTGFTEAFF	TGTGCCATCAGTGGGACAGGGTTTACTGAAGCTTTCTTT
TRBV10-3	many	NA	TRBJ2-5	CAISESGVRYF	TGTGCCATCAGTGAGTCCGGAGTCCGTTACTTC
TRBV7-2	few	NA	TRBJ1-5	CASSLVNNQPQHF	TGTGCCAGCAGCTTAGTAAATAATCAGCCCCAGCATTTT
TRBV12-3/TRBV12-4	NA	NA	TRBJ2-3	CASSLSGHTQYF	TGTGCCAGCAGTTTATCGGGACATACGCAGTATTTT
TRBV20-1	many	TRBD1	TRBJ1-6	CSASPGQANSPLHF	TGCAGTGCTAGCCCCGGACAGGCCAATTCACCCCTCCACTTT
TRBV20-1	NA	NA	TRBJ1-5	CSARRKGNQPQHF	TGCAGTGCTCGAAGAAAGGGCAATCAGCCCCAGCATTTT
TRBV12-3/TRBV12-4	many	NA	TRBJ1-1	CASRMGPLGGEAFF	TGTGCCAGCAGAATGGGACCTCTGGGTGGTGAAGCTTTCTTT
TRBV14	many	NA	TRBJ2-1	CASSLLGWGEYNEQFF	TGTGCCAGCAGCCTCCTAGGATGGGGCGAGTACAATGAGCAGTTCTTC
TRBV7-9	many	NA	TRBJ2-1	CASSPLMGETEQFF	TGTGCCAGCAGCCCACTTATGGGAGAGACTGAGCAGTTCTTC
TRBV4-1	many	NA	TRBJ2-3	CASSQILRISTDTQYF	TGCGCCAGCAGCCAGATCCTCAGGATAAGCACAGATACGCAGTATTTT
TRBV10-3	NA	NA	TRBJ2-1	CAISESVAYSYNEQFF	TGTGCCATCAGTGAGTCTGTGGCCTACTCCTACAATGAGCAGTTCTTC
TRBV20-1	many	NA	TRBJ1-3	CSALGPGAGNTIYF	TGCAGTGCCTTAGGGCCGGGAGCTGGAAACACCATATATTTT
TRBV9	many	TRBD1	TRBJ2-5	CASSMTGGAETQYF	TGTGCCAGCAGCATGACAGGGGGCGCAGAGACCCAGTACTTC
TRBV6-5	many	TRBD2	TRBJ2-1	CASTVSGGAPYNEQFF	TGTGCCAGCACCGTCAGCGGGGGGGCCCCCTACAATGAGCAGTTCTTC
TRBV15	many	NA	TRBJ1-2	CATSAPRAEHYGYTF	TGTGCCACCAGCGCCCCCCGGGCGGAACACTATGGCTACACCTTC
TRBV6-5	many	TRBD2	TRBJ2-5	CASSSHWVAGGQETQYF	TGTGCCAGCAGTTCCCATTGGGTAGCGGGGGGACAAGAGACCCAGTACTTC
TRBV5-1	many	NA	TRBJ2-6	CASSPGQEAGANVLTF	TGCGCCAGCAGCCCGGGACAAGAGGCAGGGGCCAACGTCCTGACTTTC
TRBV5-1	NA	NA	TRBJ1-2	CASSLEVGGSGYTF	TGCGCCAGCAGCTTGGAGGTGGGGGGAAGTGGCTACACCTTC
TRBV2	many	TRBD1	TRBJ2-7	CASSSGTEYEQYF	TGTGCCAGCAGTTCCGGGACAGAATACGAGCAGTACTTC
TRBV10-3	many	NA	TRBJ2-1	CAISELDSLQGEQFF	TGTGCCATCAGTGAGTTGGACAGTCTACAGGGTGAGCAGTTCTTC
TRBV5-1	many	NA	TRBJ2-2	CASSLMYTGELFF	TGCGCCAGCAGCTTGATGTACACCGGGGAGCTGTTTTTT
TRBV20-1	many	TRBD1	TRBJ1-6	CSAGQGSPLHF	TGCAGTGCTGGACAGGGGTCACCCCTCCACTTT
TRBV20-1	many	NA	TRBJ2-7	CSALGHSEQYF	TGCAGTGCTCTAGGACATTCCGAGCAGTACTTC
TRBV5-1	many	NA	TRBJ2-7	CASSFGVLSYEQYF	TGCGCCAGCAGCTTCGGTGTTCTTTCCTACGAGCAGTACTTC
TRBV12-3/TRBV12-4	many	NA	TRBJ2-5	CASSPPKGRETQYF	TGTGCCAGCAGTCCCCCAAAGGGCCGAGAGACCCAGTACTTC
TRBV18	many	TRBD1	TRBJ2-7	CASSRNRDRGAEQYF	TGTGCCAGCTCTCGAAACCGGGACAGGGGGGCCGAGCAGTACTTC
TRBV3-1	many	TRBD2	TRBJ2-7	CATAPLAGGFSYEQYF	TGTGCCACCGCCCCCCTAGCGGGAGGGTTCTCCTACGAGCAGTACTTC
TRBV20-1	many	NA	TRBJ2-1	CSATPDSYNEQFF	TGCAGCGCTACGCCGGACAGCTACAATGAGCAGTTCTTC
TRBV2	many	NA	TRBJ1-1	CASTGFDTEAFF	TGTGCCAGCACAGGGTTTGACACTGAAGCTTTCTTT
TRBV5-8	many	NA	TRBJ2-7	CASRVTYEQYF	TGTGCCAGCAGGGTAACCTACGAGCAGTACTTC
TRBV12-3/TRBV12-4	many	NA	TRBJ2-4	CASRRGLAKNIQYF	TGTGCCAGCAGACGGGGGCTAGCCAAAAACATTCAGTACTTC
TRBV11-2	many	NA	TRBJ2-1	CASSFTGFEFNEQFF	TGTGCCAGCAGCTTTACCGGGTTTGAGTTCAATGAGCAGTTCTTC
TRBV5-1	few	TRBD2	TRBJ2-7	CASSLGGDSEQYF	TGCGCCAGCAGCCTCGGGGGGGACTCAGAGCAGTACTTC
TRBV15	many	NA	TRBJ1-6	CATSQQDNSPLHF	TGTGCCACCTCCCAACAGGACAATTCACCCCTCCACTTT
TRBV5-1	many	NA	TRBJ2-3	CASSPTGGDTDTQYF	TGCGCCAGCAGCCCGACTGGGGGAGACACAGATACGCAGTATTTT
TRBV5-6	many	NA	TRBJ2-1	CASSSRRNNEQFF	TGTGCCAGCAGCTCGCGACGGAACAATGAGCAGTTCTTC
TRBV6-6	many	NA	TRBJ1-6	CASTQGNSPLHF	TGTGCCAGCACCCAAGGAAATTCACCCCTCCACTTT